One T cell receptor (beta chain) is described in this entry. The data are from a study of blood T cell repertoires in COVID-19. Whole-study context: Sites in the United States, Italy and Spain provided acute and convalescent COVID-19 samples. Nucleic acid was either cDNA or gDNA, and it came from T cells, B-cell-depleted T cells, or PBMCs.

The CDR3 has 12 residues. CDR1 KGHSH and CDR2 LQKENI come from the germline V gene. The germline V and J ends were trimmed by 10 bases and 1 base, with 10 bases remaining between them. Data came from immunoSEQ multiplex PCR; TCRdb stores just in-frame clones and leaves some out. Of 27,000 or so clones listed, about 80% are singletons. The rearrangement links TRBV18 to TRBJ1-1, with D unclear. The sequenced material came from peripheral blood. This sequence originates from a man aged 70-80 years with acute or convalescent COVID-19. The CDR3 is CATLRENTEAFF. In DNA, the CDR3 is TGTGCCACCTTACGGGAGAACACTGAAGCTTTCTTT.